The present TCR beta chain was sequenced within a study of T cell responses to AZD1222 COVID-19 vaccine. Findings and limits, study-wide: Regions left unmutated in variants are reportedly the target of nearly half of spike-specific TCRs. The sample set comprised mostly white British donors with more females, and clonal diversity was possibly underestimated.

Comment on this clone: Its antigen is not identified.

The V end was cut by 3 bases, the J end by 2 bases, with 10 bases between. CDR1 and CDR2 from the germline V gene are SGHVS and FQNEAQ. The CDR3 sequence is 14 residues long. Using immunoSEQ multiplex PCR, the repertoire was profiled, and TCRdb retains in-frame clones only, with some absent. There are 90,000 or so clones in the sample; 70% to 90% occur only once, and approximately 7.9% lies in the top ten. The sequence came from an adult in good health. The source material was peripheral blood, sampled on day 0 of AZD1222 vaccination. The rearrangement joins TRBV7-8 to TRBJ1-1, with a possible D match to TRBD1 (5 bases). The chain's CDR3 is CASSLGGTNTEAFF. CDR3 bases: TGTGCCAGCAGCTTGGGGGGAACCAACACTGAAGCTTTCTTT.